The source of this T cell receptor (beta chain) is a study of T cell responses to AZD1222 COVID-19 vaccine. Produced via immunoSEQ multiplex PCR; TCRdb's table is partial and in-frame only. The sample shows 79,000 or so clones, 70% to 80% of them seen only once. The sequenced sample was peripheral blood, obtained 28 days after the second dose of the MenACWY control vaccine. This sequence originates from an adult who received the MenACWY meningococcal vaccine as a control.

CDR3 sequence: CASSPTGFKNIQYF. CDR3 in DNA: TGTGCCAGCAGCCCTACTGGCTTCAAAAACATTCAGTACTTC. The chain recombines TRBV3-1 (or the pseudogene TRBV3-2) with TRBJ2-4; D is uncertain. Between the trimmed V and J ends, which lost 4 bases and 3 bases, there was a span of 10 bases. Germline V CDR1 and CDR2: LGHDT, YNNKEL (reference sequence). CDR3 size: 14 residues.